Sequencing of this T cell receptor (beta chain) was carried out in a study of blood T cells in healthy people across ages. Collection of 8.5 to 10 milliliters of peripheral blood was performed for each donor. The CDR3 runs to 12 residues. In germline, CDR1 is DFQATT, CDR2 SNEGSKA (reference sequence). Primers used in a second PCR of about 7 to 12 cycles were a sample-barcoded 5' primer and a J-beta primer mix. TCRdb re-derived calls from the 5' RACE reads in MiXCR, one entry per CDR3 protein. This repertoire shows some 640,000 distinct CDR3 sequences, roughly 50% found once; its top ten account for 30% to 35%. Concerning this clonotype: A read error may produce the germline difference seen at one junction end.

The source material was blood. This receptor was obtained from a woman aged 55-70 years in good health. This sequence joins TRBV20-1 and TRBJ2-3, with D unclear. The CDR3 nucleotides read TGCAGTGCTGGAGATCTGACAGATACGCAGTATTTT. This gives the protein CSAGDLTDTQYF.